The clone carrying this T cell receptor beta chain has a count of ten or more. Its antigen is not identified. Deletions cut 6 bases from V and 10 bases from J, with 9 bases between. In germline, CDR1 is DFQATT, CDR2 SNEGSKA (reference sequence). This CDR3 has 9 residues. Using genomic DNA as the template, TCR beta VDJ and CDR3 profiling was carried out. Via MiXCR, TCRdb re-called the reads, giving one row per CDR3 protein. Of 120,000 or so distinct CDR3 sequences in the sample, less than 50% were seen once. These data belong to a study of CD8+CD57+ T cells in acquired aplastic anemia. Whole-study context: Sorted CD4+ and CD8+ cells gave a mean 3.2 ug DNA, range about 0.19 to 27.4 ug.

Study-level findings and limits: Approximately 29 was the count of CD8+ CDR3 sequences that patients shared with controls. For CD8+ Simpson's diversity, patients and controls showed no significant difference.

Before being chosen for sequencing, patients had shown CD8+CD57+ cell expansion by flow cytometry. Among the patients, none had received any therapy at the time of blood sampling. The sequencing input was sorted CD4+, CD8+, or CD8+CD57+ T cells (not recorded which) from PBMCs. V gene TRBV20-1 combines with J gene TRBJ1-1; D is uncertain. The TCR originated in a human donor with aplastic anemia. The CDR3 spells CSASGRAFF. The CDR3 DNA reads TGCAGTGCGAGCGGACGAGCTTTCTTT.